This paragraph covers one T cell receptor beta chain sequence. No antigen is known for it. V lost 2 bases, J lost 6 bases, and 20 bases lay in between. The length of the CDR3 is 17 residues. Germline loops: CDR1 SGHAT, CDR2 FQNNGV. These data come from a study of T cell repertoires in cytomegalovirus infection. TCRdb fed the reads into MiXCR, producing one record per CDR3 protein. The sample holds roughly 700,000 distinct CDR3 sequences, 30% to 35% seen once. This material consisted of cultured PBMCs, taken from culture after CMV antigen stimulation. The chain recombines TRBV11-2 with TRBJ2-1; TRBD2 is a possible D gene (7 bases). This clonotype originated in a human donor in good health (CMV status not recorded). Some clones in this sample may be carry-over from other donors' samples. This CDR3 reads CASSLWVGGGAFNEQFF. The CDR3, as DNA: TGTGCCAGCAGCTTATGGGTTGGTGGGGGGGCGTTCAATGAGCAGTTCTTC.